Listed below are T cell receptor beta chains from one sample, sequenced in a study of identical twins. TCRdb redid the calling of the 5' RACE reads with MiXCR, one entry per CDR3 protein. Of roughly 480,000 distinct CDR3 sequences in the sample, 24% were seen once. These data also featured in a second study, about T cells expressing NK-cell markers.

Sample: CD4+ T cells sorted from blood. The source is a woman aged 18-29 years in good health. Each CDR3 is given with its conserved first and last residue. A D gene is named only where the DNA matches it firmly. Size is stated for part of the rows, as once, few or many counts, or as a class when the clone is expanded.

d_gene | j_gene | abundance | v_gene | CDR3nt | CDR3aa
TRBD1 | TRBJ1-2 | . | TRBV20-1 | TGCAGTGCTAGAGTAGGGGACAGGGTCTATGGCTACACCTTC | CSARVGDRVYGYTF
. | TRBJ2-3 | . | TRBV7-2 | TGTGCCAGCAGCTTAATTCCTAGCGTCGATACGCAGTATTTT | CASSLIPSVDTQYF
. | TRBJ2-7 | few | TRBV20-1 | TGCAGTGCTAGAGATCAGACGGGCAGAGACGAGCAGTACTTC | CSARDQTGRDEQYF
TRBD1 | TRBJ2-7 | many | TRBV20-1 | TGCAGTGCTAGACCGACAGGGGTATACTACGAGCAGTACTTC | CSARPTGVYYEQYF
TRBD2 | TRBJ2-2 | few | TRBV10-3 | TGTGCCATCGGAGCGGGGGCCACCGGGGAGCTGTTTTTT | CAIGAGATGELFF
. | TRBJ2-6 | few | TRBV15 | TGTGCCACCATGACGGCTGGGGCCAAATTCCTGACTTTC | CATMTAGAKFLTF
. | TRBJ1-4 | . | TRBV5-1 | TGCGCCAGCAGCCGGAACGGGGGTGAAAAACTGTTTTTT | CASSRNGGEKLFF
. | TRBJ2-2 | . | TRBV28 | TGTGCCAGCAGTTTTTTCTCCCCCGTATTCAGGGGAACCACCGGGGAGCTGTTTTTT | CASSFFSPVFRGTTGELFF
. | TRBJ2-1 | few | TRBV20-1 | TGCAGTGCTAGGGGAGGAGCTTTATACAATGAGCAGTTCTTC | CSARGGALYNEQFF
TRBD1 | TRBJ2-1 | few | TRBV12-3/TRBV12-4 | TGTGCCAGCAGTTTAGGGGACAGGCTATACAATGAGCAGTTCTTC | CASSLGDRLYNEQFF
. | TRBJ2-1 | few | TRBV4-2 | TGTGCCAGCAGCTTGCCCTCAAACAGGGCTATCGACAATGAGCAGTTCTTC | CASSLPSNRAIDNEQFF
. | TRBJ1-2 | . | TRBV20-1 | TGCAGTGCCACGGCGGGATATGGCTACACCTTC | CSATAGYGYTF
. | TRBJ2-1 | . | TRBV11-2 | TGTGCCAGCGCGAGAGGAGGGCTAACCTACAATGAGCAGTTCTTC | CASARGGLTYNEQFF
. | TRBJ2-7 | . | TRBV20-1 | TGCAGTGCTAGAGTTCTAGGCGTCAGCTCCTACGAGCAGTACTTC | CSARVLGVSSYEQYF
. | TRBJ2-7 | few | TRBV18 | TGTGCCAGCTCACCACAGCGTCAGAGGTTCTACGAGCAGTACTTC | CASSPQRQRFYEQYF
. | TRBJ2-1 | . | TRBV19 | TGTGCCAGTAGTTTCACATTTTCAAAAGGTCACAATGAGCAGTTCTTC | CASSFTFSKGHNEQFF
. | TRBJ2-1 | . | TRBV20-1 | TGCAGTGCTAGAGATTCTCCGTGGCCCTTCTACAATGAGCAGTTCTTC | CSARDSPWPFYNEQFF
TRBD1 | TRBJ2-7 | . | TRBV6-2/TRBV6-3 | TGTGCCAGCTCCAGGACAGGGGTCTACGAGCAGTACTTC | CASSRTGVYEQYF
. | TRBJ2-7 | . | TRBV29-1 | TGCAACGCCGACATGGGGGGTTCCTCCTACGAGCAGTACTTC | CNADMGGSSYEQYF
. | TRBJ1-1 | few | TRBV27 | TGTGCCAGCAGTTTATATGGGGATCTGAACACTGAAGCTTTCTTT | CASSLYGDLNTEAFF
. | TRBJ2-5 | few | TRBV20-1 | TGCAGTGCTAGAGATTTCTTTTCTGGGGAGACCCAGTACTTC | CSARDFFSGETQYF
TRBD1 | TRBJ2-7 | . | TRBV7-9 | TGTGCCAGCAGCGAACAGGGGTCCCCCTACGAGCAGTACTTC | CASSEQGSPYEQYF
TRBD2 | TRBJ2-3 | . | TRBV4-3 | TGCGCCAGCAGCCCCGCTAGCGGGAGGAATACAGATACGCAGTATTTT | CASSPASGRNTDTQYF
TRBD1 | TRBJ1-4 | . | TRBV9 | TGTGCCAGCAGCGTAGCCGGGACAGGGGGCGAAAAACTGTTTTTT | CASSVAGTGGEKLFF
. | TRBJ1-3 | . | TRBV20-1 | TGCAGTGGGAGAACTGGAAACACCATATATTTT | CSGRTGNTIYF
. | TRBJ2-1 | . | TRBV20-1 | TGCAGTGCTAGAGATCAACTGAGTTTCGAGCAGTTCTTC | CSARDQLSFEQFF
. | TRBJ2-7 | many | TRBV5-1 | TGCGCCAGCAGCTTGGCCATATCCTACGAGCAGTACTTC | CASSLAISYEQYF
. | TRBJ2-7 | few | TRBV2 | TGTGCCAGCATGTCCCAGGTTACCTACGAGCAGTACTTC | CASMSQVTYEQYF
TRBD1 | TRBJ2-4 | . | TRBV29-1 | TGCAGCTCGACTACGGGACAGGGTGAAAACATTCAGTACTTC | CSSTTGQGENIQYF
. | TRBJ1-1 | few | TRBV29-1 | TGCAGCGTTGTAATGTCCCCGGCAGGGAAAGGTGAAGCTTTCTTT | CSVVMSPAGKGEAFF
. | TRBJ1-1 | few | TRBV2 | TGTGCCAGCCACCGCACAGGCTACACTGAAGCTTTCTTT | CASHRTGYTEAFF
. | TRBJ2-1 | . | TRBV6-2/TRBV6-3 | TGTGCCAGCAGCCGACGGGGGTATTCCTACAATGAGCAGTTCTTC | CASSRRGYSYNEQFF
. | TRBJ1-1 | few | TRBV6-4 | TGTGCCAGCAGTAATGGACAGATCACTGAAGCTTTCTTT | CASSNGQITEAFF
. | TRBJ2-7 | few | TRBV6-2/TRBV6-3 | TGTGCCAGCAGTCCCGGTTGGCGGACAGCCTACGAGCAGTACTTC | CASSPGWRTAYEQYF
. | TRBJ2-5 | . | TRBV20-1 | TGCAGTGCTAGGGGTTTGGGGGAGTACCAAGAGACCCAGTACTTC | CSARGLGEYQETQYF
. | TRBJ1-6 | . | TRBV18 | TGTGCCAGCTCACCAACAGGGATGGAGAATTCACCCCTCCACTTT | CASSPTGMENSPLHF
. | TRBJ2-1 | few | TRBV5-5 | TGTGCCAGCAGCTTGGAGGCTTTGACCTACAATGAGCAGTTCTTC | CASSLEALTYNEQFF
. | TRBJ2-3 | . | TRBV4-3 | TGCGCCAGCAGCCAAAGAGCCACAGATACGCAGTATTTT | CASSQRATDTQYF
. | TRBJ2-3 | few | TRBV20-1 | TGCAGTGCTTGGGACCGGGGACCGCAGTATTTT | CSAWDRGPQYF
. | TRBJ2-3 | once | TRBV5-6 | TGTGCCAGCAGCTTGGTTCAGGAGTTTCAGTATTTT | CASSLVQEFQYF
TRBD2 | TRBJ2-7 | . | TRBV7-9 | TGTGCCAGCAGCTTATCGGGGGGGCCCATCTACGAGCAGTACTTC | CASSLSGGPIYEQYF
. | TRBJ2-3 | few | TRBV3-1 | TGTGCCAGCAGCCAAGCTTCAGGTACGCAGTATTTT | CASSQASGTQYF
TRBD1 | TRBJ2-7 | . | TRBV7-2 | TGTGCCAGCAGCGGACGACAGGGGCCCTACGAGCAGTACTTC | CASSGRQGPYEQYF
TRBD2 | TRBJ2-1 | few | TRBV6-5 | TGTGCCAGCAGTTACTCAGGCGGGAGGGCCTCATACAATGAGCAGTTCTTC | CASSYSGGRASYNEQFF
. | TRBJ2-2 | few | TRBV9 | TGTGCCAGCAGCGCCCTGACAGGTACCACCGGGGAGCTGTTTTTT | CASSALTGTTGELFF
TRBD2 | TRBJ2-1 | few | TRBV5-1 | TGCGCCAGCAGCTTGGCCCGGGCTAGCGGAAAATACAATGAGCAGTTCTTC | CASSLARASGKYNEQFF
. | TRBJ2-3 | . | TRBV7-2 | TGTGCCAGCAGCTGGCGCGCAGATACGCAGTATTTT | CASSWRADTQYF
. | TRBJ1-5 | few | TRBV6-1 | TGTGCCAGCAGTGATCCGGGGATATCCAATCAGCCCCAGCATTTT | CASSDPGISNQPQHF
TRBD2 | TRBJ2-7 | . | TRBV10-3 | TGTGCCATCAGCACGACTAGCGGGAGTAGGTCCTACGAGCAGTACTTC | CAISTTSGSRSYEQYF
TRBD1 | TRBJ2-1 | few | TRBV20-1 | TGCAGTGCTAGAGCACCGGGACAGGGTAATAATGAGCAGTTCTTC | CSARAPGQGNNEQFF
. | TRBJ1-2 | . | TRBV20-1 | TGCAGTGCTAGCCCCACAGGGTCTAATGGCTACACCTTC | CSASPTGSNGYTF
. | TRBJ2-1 | . | TRBV11-2 | TGTGCCAGCAGCTTAATAGGGGACAATGAGCAGTTCTTC | CASSLIGDNEQFF
. | TRBJ2-1 | . | TRBV20-1 | TGCAGTGCTAGGAAGGGCCAGAACAATGAGCAGTTCTTC | CSARKGQNNEQFF
. | TRBJ1-2 | few | TRBV6-1 | TGTGCCAGCAGGACGGCTCCTAACTATGGCTACACCTTC | CASRTAPNYGYTF
. | TRBJ2-5 | . | TRBV20-1 | TGCAGTGCTAGTAGAGCAGGGGGGAGGGAGACCCAGTACTTC | CSASRAGGRETQYF